This T cell receptor beta chain was obtained from a study of neurological immune-mediated disorders. Deletions cut 3 bases from V and 3 bases from J, with 12 bases between. The length of the CDR3 is 15 residues. The V gene's germline CDR1 is MNHEY and CDR2 SMNVEV (reference sequence). TCRdb recomputed calls from the 5' RACE reads with MiXCR, one row per CDR3 protein. The sample shows some 57,000 distinct CDR3 sequences, about 4.1% of them seen only once. This clonotype was counted ten times or more. The sample consisted of PBMCs. The gene calls are TRBV27 and TRBJ1-5; no reliable D call. The receptor's source is a man aged 55-75 years with multiple sclerosis. For the CDR3, the DNA is TGTGCCAGCAGTTTGAGGGAAGGATACAATCAGCCCCAGCATTTT. This translates into CASSLREGYNQPQHF.